The 26 T cell receptor beta chains given below trace back to one sample, sequenced in a study of regulatory T cells in long-lasting Graves disease. Arm-PCR of CDR3 regions and iRepertoire HTBI primers were the basis on which TCR beta libraries were built. TCRdb reprocessed the multiplex PCR reads via MiXCR and lists one record per CDR3 protein. This table holds roughly 560,000 distinct CDR3 sequences, about 16% found once. This sample's time point: newly diagnosed GD, antithyroid drugs for less than 3 months. Making the TCR library involved RNA that had been extracted from PBMCs. This same sample was also taken into another study, of T cells in Graves' hyperthyroidism and ophthalmopathy.

The specimen comprised peripheral blood mononuclear cells (PBMCs), sampled at new diagnosis, from a patient treated with antithyroid drugs. These receptors came from a woman between 40 and 65 years old with Graves disease.

J is TRBJ1-5 and V is TRBV19; D unclear. Germline V CDR1 and CDR2: LNHDA, SQIVND (reference sequence). CDR3 size: 18 residues. V gave up 0 bases and J gave up 1 base, with 16 bases separating them. CDR3 amino acids: CASSIDLYTLSSNQPQHF. The CDR3 DNA reads TGTGCCAGTAGTATAGATCTTTACACCCTAAGCAGCAATCAGCCCCAGCATTTT.

The CDR3 sequence is CATSSPSGYEQYF. The CDR3 DNA is TGTGCCACCAGCAGTCCTTCGGGGTACGAGCAGTACTTC. This chain links TRBV15 with TRBJ2-7, with a possible D match to TRBD2 (5 bases). Trimming stripped 3 bases from V and 4 bases from J, with 10 bases between. This CDR3 is built from 13 residues. CDR1 is LNHNV and CDR2 is YYDKDF in the germline V gene (reference sequence).

This clonotype was observed many times. The chain combines TRBV3-1 with TRBJ1-5; the match to TRBD1 covers 9 bases. V trimming: 8 bases; J trimming: 3 bases; junction bases outside the gene matches: 5. The length of the CDR3 is 14 residues. Germline loops: CDR1 LGHDT, CDR2 YNNKEL (reference sequence). The CDR3 region is CASRGTGPNQPQHF. CDR3 bases: TGTGCCAGCCGAGGGACAGGGCCCAATCAGCCCCAGCATTTT.

This chain joins TRBV5-1 and TRBJ1-2; D uncertain. Germline V gene data show CDR1 as SGHRS and CDR2 as YFSETQ. The CDR3 covers 14 residues. V was pared by 5 bases and J by 5 bases, with 16 bases between. The CDR3 loop is CASRVGQASYGYTF. As DNA, the CDR3 is TGCGCCAGCAGGGTCGGGCAGGCCTCTTATGGCTACACCTTC.

This clonotype was seen repeatedly, ten times or more. This chain links TRBV7-8 with TRBJ2-5, with 7 bases identical to TRBD2. Germline CDR1 SGHVS, CDR2 FQNEAQ. The trim removed 1 base at V and 5 bases at J, leaving 7 bases unmatched. The CDR3 runs to 15 residues. The CDR3 loop is CASSLVGQGGETQYF. The CDR3 DNA reads as TGTGCCAGCAGCTTAGTAGGTCAGGGAGGGGAGACCCAGTACTTC.

This clonotype was picked up many times. The chain carries TRBV6-1 and TRBJ1-5; tentative D call: TRBD1 (5 bases). CDR1 is MNHNS, CDR2 SASEGT, per germline. CDR3 length: 13 amino acids. The V end lost 6 bases, the J end lost 6 bases, and 12 bases lay between the germline ends. CDR3 in amino acids: CASSKSGAQPQHF. DNA for the CDR3: TGTGCCAGCAGCAAGTCCGGGGCTCAGCCCCAGCATTTT.

This clonotype was counted at least ten times. V and J are TRBV28 and TRBJ2-1, with no clear D. The CDR3 has 12 residues. V was pared by 1 base and J by 6 bases, with 4 bases between. The germline V gene has CDR1 MDHEN and CDR2 SYDVKM. CDR3 amino acids: CASSLSSNEQFF. The DNA of the CDR3 is TGTGCCAGCAGTTTATCCAGCAATGAGCAGTTCTTC. The complete variable domain, with remaining parts taken from reference TRBV28 and TRBJ2-1, reads DVKVTQSSRYLVKRTGEKVFLECVQDMDHENMFWYRQDPGLGLRLIYFSYDVKMKEKGDIPEGYSVSREKKERFSLILESASTNQTSMYLCASSLSSNEQFFGPGTRLTVL.

This clonotype was seen a handful of times. The genes are TRBV7-3 and TRBJ2-3; D gene ambiguous. The CDR3 loop spans 13 amino acids. The germline CDR1 and CDR2 sequences are SGHTA and FQGTGA. Trimming removed 2 bases at V and 2 bases at J, with 5 bases between. The CDR3 here is CASSLGFTDTQYF. For the CDR3, the DNA is TGTGCCAGCAGCTTAGGGTTCACAGATACGCAGTATTTT.

Comment on this clonotype: A much larger clone sits a single nucleotide away, making a read error possible. J is TRBJ1-4 and V is TRBV18; no definite D call. With 4 bases removed from V and 5 bases from J, the gap between germline ends came to 11 bases. Germline V gene lookup returns CDR1 KGHSH and CDR2 LQKENI. The CDR3 runs to 14 residues. The CDR3 here is CASSRLDGNEKLFF. In DNA form, the CDR3 reads TGTGCCAGCTCACGCCTGGACGGGAATGAAAAACTGTTTTTT.

This clonotype has more than one count but fewer than ten. CDR3 region: CASSLTVGSEKLFF. CDR3 DNA: TGTGCCAGCAGCCTAACGGTTGGAAGCGAAAAACTGTTTTTT. The gene calls are TRBV3-1 and TRBJ1-4; no firm D call. Trimming took off 4 bases at V and 8 bases at J, with 14 bases between the two ends. There are 14 residues in the CDR3. CDR1 and CDR2 (germline): LGHDT, YNNKEL (reference sequence).

Concerning this clonotype itself: This may come from a read error, since a much larger clone is one base off. CDR3 DNA: TGTGCCACCAGCCCATCCCCCTACAATGAGCAGTTCTTC. Residues: CATSPSPYNEQFF. This rearrangement joins TRBV15 to TRBJ2-1; D ambiguous. The CDR3 extends over 13 amino acids. Trimming cost V 5 bases and J 2 bases, with 7 bases left between them. Germline V gene sequence: CDR1 LNHNV, CDR2 YYDKDF (reference sequence).

This clonotype was observed at least ten times. The rearrangement links TRBV5-1 to TRBJ2-1; the D gene is possibly TRBD1 (5 bases). Germline CDR1 is SGHRS and CDR2 is YFSETQ. The CDR3 is made up of 15 amino acids. Trimming cost V 2 bases and J 2 bases, with 11 bases left between them. CDR3 sequence: CASSFSGSTYNEQFF. The CDR3 DNA is TGCGCCAGCAGCTTTTCAGGGTCTACCTACAATGAGCAGTTCTTC.

The rearrangement uses TRBV18 and TRBJ2-7; tentatively, D is TRBD1 or TRBD2 (5 bases each). The CDR3 is made up of 15 amino acids. Trimming shortened V by 3 bases and J by 0 bases, and 12 bases separated the two germline ends. The germline V gene encodes CDR1 KGHSH and CDR2 LQKENI. The CDR3, as DNA: TGTGCCAGCTCACCCCTGGGGGTTAGCTCCTACGAGCAGTACTTC. Translating gives CASSPLGVSSYEQYF.

This clonotype was seen a few times. This chain's CDR3 is CASSKMWQYNQPQHF. The CDR3 DNA follows: TGTGCCAGCAGTAAGATGTGGCAGTACAATCAGCCCCAGCATTTT. The chain couples TRBV28 to TRBJ1-5, with no clear D. V lost 5 bases, J lost 3 bases, and 14 bases lay in between. Germline values: CDR1 MDHEN, CDR2 SYDVKM. The CDR3 spans 15 residues. The full variable domain, in which reference TRBV28 and TRBJ1-5 provide the parts outside the CDR3, is DVKVTQSSRYLVKRTGEKVFLECVQDMDHENMFWYRQDPGLGLRLIYFSYDVKMKEKGDIPEGYSVSREKKERFSLILESASTNQTSMYLCASSKMWQYNQPQHFGDGTRLSIL.

This clonotype was picked up many times. The genes are TRBV7-3 and TRBJ2-3, with 15 bases that match TRBD2. The CDR3 consists of 16 residues. Germline V gives CDR1 SGHTA, CDR2 FQGTGA. After removal of 6 bases from V and 3 bases from J, the junction contained 4 bases not matched to a gene. CDR3 protein: CASSVGLAGGTDTQYF. The DNA of the CDR3 is TGTGCCAGCAGTGTTGGACTAGCGGGAGGGACAGATACGCAGTATTTT.

This clonotype was observed many times. CDR3 residues: CASSFVRGAGAFF. CDR3 sequence (DNA): TGTGCCAGCAGTTTCGTCCGGGGGGCAGGGGCTTTCTTT. V and J are TRBV12-3 or TRBV12-4 and TRBJ1-1; TRBD1 might be the D (6 bases). V was pared by 3 bases and J by 11 bases, with 16 bases between. The CDR3 covers 13 residues.

The chain carries TRBV5-1 and TRBJ2-5, with 7 bases aligning to TRBD2. The CDR3 extends over 15 amino acids. V lost 4 bases, J lost 2 bases, and 8 bases stayed unmatched. CDR1 is SGHRS and CDR2 is YFSETQ in the germline V gene. CDR3 protein: CASSRSGATQETQYF. The DNA of the CDR3 is TGCGCCAGCAGCCGCAGCGGGGCGACTCAAGAGACCCAGTACTTC.

The chain joins TRBV7-9 to TRBJ1-2; possibly TRBD1 for D (6 bases). CDR3 size: 14 residues. CDR1 is SEHNR, CDR2 FQNEAQ, per germline (reference sequence). Trimming removed 5 bases from V and 2 bases from J, with 12 bases in between. CDR3 nucleotides: TGTGCCAGCAGCACAGGGTCCTCAAACTATGGCTACACCTTC. Translated: CASSTGSSNYGYTF. The full variable domain, rest sourced from reference TRBV7-9 and TRBJ1-2, is DTGVSQNPRHKITKRGQNVTFRCDPISEHNRLYWYRQTLGQGPEFLTYFQNEAQLEKSRLLSDRFSAERPKGSFSTLEIQRTEQGDSAMYLCASSTGSSNYGYTFGSGTRLTVV.

At least ten counts were recorded for this clonotype. This rearrangement joins TRBV12-3 or TRBV12-4 to TRBJ1-1; no clear D. V was clipped by 6 bases and J by 5 bases, with 16 bases between them. The CDR3 spans 14 residues. The CDR3 DNA reads as TGTGCCAGCAGCCTCGGACGGCTGAGAACTGAAGCTTTCTTT. It specifies CASSLGRLRTEAFF.

About this clonotype: Lacking the conserved final phenylalanine or tryptophan, this CDR3 likely reflects a read error. The chain combines TRBV30 with TRBJ1-5, with D uncertain. This CDR3 is built from 16 residues. Germline V gene lookup returns CDR1 GTSNPN and CDR2 SVGIG (reference sequence). The germline V and J ends were trimmed by 3 bases and 9 bases, with 24 bases remaining between them. Here the CDR3 reads CAWRARKTGDGPPQHL. The CDR3 nucleotides read TGTGCCTGGAGGGCGAGGAAGACGGGCGACGGGCCGCCCCAGCATTTA.

This chain joins TRBV12-3 or TRBV12-4 and TRBJ1-6, with D tentatively TRBD1 (5 bases). V lost 3 bases and J 5 bases, leaving 11 bases between the germline ends. The CDR3 consists of 15 residues. The CDR3 loop reads CASSLGGWDNSPLHF. CDR3 bases: TGTGCCAGCAGTTTGGGGGGTTGGGATAATTCACCCCTCCACTTT.

This clonotype was recorded at least ten times. This chain connects TRBV28 to TRBJ1-2; a possible D gene is TRBD1 (5 bases). CDR3 length: 13 residues. Looked up from germline, CDR1 is MDHEN and CDR2 is SYDVKM. Deletions cut 8 bases from V and 4 bases from J, with 14 bases between. Here the CDR3 DNA reads TGTGCCAGCCAACGGGACGGGGGCTATGGCTACACCTTC. Amino acids: CASQRDGGYGYTF.

The sample holds many counts of this clonotype. The chain joins TRBV2 to TRBJ1-1; unclear D gene. Germline-derived CDR1 and CDR2 are SNHLY and FYNNEI. The CDR3 has 13 residues. Trimming shortened V by 7 bases and J by 5 bases, and 14 bases separated the two germline ends. The CDR3 reads CASKKVDGTEAFF. The CDR3 region has the DNA TGTGCCAGCAAGAAAGTGGACGGGACTGAAGCTTTCTTT.

This clonotype was seen at least ten times. The chain is built from TRBV28 and TRBJ1-1; D uncertain. The CDR3 runs 14 residues. CDR1 and CDR2 (germline): MDHEN, SYDVKM. The V end was cut by 6 bases, the J end by 7 bases, with 18 bases between. In DNA form, the CDR3 reads TGTGCCAGCAGCGGAGAGGTTACCGCCTTTGAAGCTTTCTTT. It yields the protein CASSGEVTAFEAFF.

There are many counts of this clonotype. This chain joins TRBV7-2 and TRBJ2-1; D is unresolved. The CDR3 sequence is 12 residues long. Trimming took off 1 base at V and 10 bases at J, with 8 bases between the two ends. Germline CDR1 reads SGHTA; CDR2 reads FQGNSA. CDR3 in DNA: TGTGCCAGCAGCTTAGTTTACTCCGAGCAGTTCTTC. Translation: CASSLVYSEQFF.

The table lists this clonotype with many counts. The chain combines TRBV6-1 with TRBJ2-7, with D hard to call. Germline values: CDR1 MNHNS, CDR2 SASEGT. Between the trimmed V and J ends, which lost 4 bases and 2 bases, there was a span of 9 bases. The CDR3 has 13 amino acids. The CDR3 sequence is CASSAAGTYEQYF. CDR3 nucleotides: TGTGCCAGCAGTGCCGCCGGAACCTACGAGCAGTACTTC.